The clone carrying this T cell receptor (beta chain) rates as medium-sized (0.01 to 0.1%). As yet, its antigen is unknown. This specimen comes from a study of vaccination and CD4 T cells after COVID-19. About the study: Every participant was given two doses of BNT162b2 or mRNA-1273 vaccine.

Sequencing of the DNA from cultured CD4+ T cells was carried out with the Oncomine TCR Beta short-read assay. Genomic DNA was isolated from CD4+ T cells that had been cultured. TCRdb independently ran MiXCR on the PCR reads; one entry per CDR3 protein. Of some 6,600 distinct CDR3 sequences in the sample, 25% were seen once. The sample's treatment: roughly 10-day PBMC culture with coronavirus spike peptide pools or control peptides (ViraFEST assay). The culture of 1.5 million to 2 million PBMCs per well included 10 IU/ml IL-2 and approximately 10 ug/ml peptide pools. CDR1 is MNHEY, CDR2 SVGAGI, per germline. V was clipped by 2 bases and J by 2 bases; unmatched bases: 23. The CDR3 runs to 22 residues.

The TCR was taken from a human donor who had recovered from COVID-19. Sequenced material: CD4+ T cells from blood, cultured in vitro, taken after SARS-CoV-2 vaccination. V and J are TRBV6-5 and TRBJ2-5, with 10 positions matching TRBD1. The CDR3 coding sequence is TGTGCCAGCAGTTACCTCCGGAGACAGGGGGCGATATTAGATCGGGTACAAGAGACCCAGTACTTC. Amino acid sequence: CASSYLRRQGAILDRVQETQYF.